This T cell receptor (beta chain) was found in a study of blood T cell repertoires in COVID-19. Background on the study: T cells, B-cell-depleted T cells, or PBMCs supplied cDNA or gDNA.

Some clones are missing from TCRdb's copy, which holds only in-frame ones; the method was immunoSEQ multiplex PCR. The table has 50,000 to 65,000 clones, roughly four fifths seen once; the top ten hold roughly 30%. Sequencing was carried out using peripheral blood. The clonotype comes from a woman older than 75 with acute or convalescent COVID-19.

In DNA form, the CDR3 reads TGTGCCAGCAGCTTCTTCGGGGAGGGTGTTGGCTACACCTTC. Protein product: CASSFFGEGVGYTF. This chain joins TRBV5-6 and TRBJ1-2; D gene uncertain. Per the germline V gene, CDR1 is SGHDT and CDR2 is YYEEEE. V dropped 2 bases and J dropped 7 bases, with 15 bases sitting between them. The CDR3 spans 14 residues.